These 17 T cell receptor beta chains were sequenced from one sample in a study of blood T cell repertoires in COVID-19. Sequencing was performed with immunoSEQ multiplex PCR; in TCRdb, only in-frame clones are kept and a portion is missing. The data contain nearly 50,000 clones, 87% of them singletons. Material: peripheral blood. The receptors come from a woman older than 75 with COVID-19, enrolled during active disease.

The chain's CDR3 is CASSQDRLGQGSLHEQFF. The CDR3 DNA reads as TGTGCCAGCAGCCAAGATAGGCTAGGACAGGGGTCCCTCCATGAGCAGTTCTTC. The chain couples TRBV3-1 (or the pseudogene TRBV3-2) to TRBJ2-1; 9 bases fit TRBD1. The CDR3 contains 18 residues. Germline CDR1 and CDR2: LGHDT and YNNKEL (reference sequence). The V gene end was trimmed by 0 bases and the J gene end by 8 bases; junction bases not matched to a gene: 14.

V usage is TRBV18 and J usage is TRBJ1-5; unclear D gene. The germline V and J ends were trimmed by 3 bases and 6 bases, with 6 bases remaining between them. The CDR3 loop spans 12 amino acids. Germline assignment: CDR1 KGHSH and CDR2 LQKENI. DNA for the CDR3: TGTGCCAGCTCACCGCGCGGTCAGCCCCAGCATTTT. As protein: CASSPRGQPQHF.

This clone came up once. The DNA for the CDR3 is TGTGCCATCAGTGCTCACAGGGTTCTCCTCGAGCAGTACTTC. It yields the protein CAISAHRVLLEQYF. The gene calls are TRBV10-3 and TRBJ2-7, with D possibly matching TRBD1 (6 bases). V was shortened by 4 bases and J by 6 bases, with 16 bases between the two germline ends. From germline, CDR1 is ENHRY and CDR2 SYGVKD. The CDR3 length is 14 residues.

The J gene is TRBJ1-2, the V gene TRBV5-8; D is undetermined. From germline, CDR1 is SGHTS and CDR2 YDEGEE. V dropped 1 base and J dropped 6 bases, with 7 bases sitting between them. The CDR3 runs 12 residues. CDR3 in DNA: TGTGCCAGCAGCTTGTGGACTGATGGCTACACCTTC. It codes for CASSLWTDGYTF.

V usage is TRBV7-9 and J usage is TRBJ1-2, with 7 bases that match TRBD1. Germline values: CDR1 SEHNR, CDR2 FQNEAQ (reference sequence). This CDR3 is 16 amino acids long. The trim removed 5 bases at V and 0 bases at J, leaving 9 bases unmatched. CDR3 protein: CASSQDRSKANYGYTF. The CDR3 DNA is TGTGCCAGCAGCCAGGACAGGAGCAAAGCTAACTATGGCTACACCTTC.

The chain employs TRBV5-5 and TRBJ2-7; 9 positions agree with TRBD2. The V segment lost 0 bases and the J segment 0 bases; nucleotides outside the gene matches: 4. The length of the CDR3 is 16 residues. Germline V CDR1 and CDR2: SGHKS, YYEKEE (reference sequence). The CDR3 DNA sequence: TGTGCCAGCAGCTTGGGCGGCGGGGGGGCCTCCTACGAGCAGTACTTC. This codes for CASSLGGGGASYEQYF.

The gene calls are TRBV19 and TRBJ1-1, with TRBD1 identical over 7 bases. From germline, CDR1 is LNHDA and CDR2 SQIVND (reference sequence). Losses at the gene ends were 8 bases for V and 1 base for J; bases not matched to a gene: 10. There are 15 residues in the CDR3. CDR3 sequence (DNA): TGTGCCAGTGCCCCCTTAGGGACAGCGAACACTGAAGCTTTCTTT. Translating gives CASAPLGTANTEAFF.

This sequence joins TRBV15 and TRBJ1-1, with D unclear. The CDR3 extends over 13 amino acids. The germline V gene has CDR1 LNHNV and CDR2 YYDKDF (reference sequence). Trimming left V 0 bases short and J 4 bases short, with 6 bases between. CDR3 in amino acids: CATSRDRGTEAFF. CDR3 bases: TGTGCCACCAGCAGAGATCGAGGCACTGAAGCTTTCTTT.

V gene TRBV5-5 combines with J gene TRBJ1-2; 10 nucleotides line up with TRBD1. Per the germline V gene, CDR1 is SGHKS and CDR2 is YYEKEE (reference sequence). This CDR3 is built from 16 residues. J lost 4 bases, V lost 5 bases, and 11 bases had no gene match. CDR3 DNA: TGTGCCAGCAGGTTAGACCCGACAGGGGGCGCCTATGGCTACACCTTC. Translated: CASRLDPTGGAYGYTF. The full variable domain, with the rest looked up from reference TRBV5-5 and TRBJ1-2, is DAGVTQSPTHLIKTRGQQVTLRCSPISGHKSVSWYQQVLGQGPQFIFQYYEKEERGRGNFPDRFSARQFPNYSSELNVNALLLGDSALYLCASRLDPTGGAYGYTFGSGTRLTVV.

This chain links TRBV18 with TRBJ2-7; D not resolved. This CDR3 region has 14 residues. In germline, CDR1 is KGHSH, CDR2 LQKENI. V lost 4 bases and J lost 5, with 15 bases in between. Written as DNA, the CDR3 is TGTGCCAGCTCACGTCAAGAACCTCCTAACGAGCAGTACTTC. Encoded protein: CASSRQEPPNEQYF.

The chain is built from TRBV21-1 and TRBJ1-1; TRBD1 is the table's D call, not checked against the DNA. TRBV21-1 is listed as a pseudogene. The CDR3 totals 16 residues. The CDR3 DNA reads as TGTGCCAGCAGCAACTTCTTCCAGGGTGCAAACACTGAAGCTTTCTTT. This sequence encodes CASSNFFQGANTEAFF.

The chain is built from TRBV2 and TRBJ1-2; 7 nucleotides match TRBD1. CDR1 SNHLY and CDR2 FYNNEI come from the germline V gene. This CDR3 is 14 amino acids long. V dropped 6 bases and J dropped 0; count of bases not matched to a gene: 4. The CDR3 protein is CASRGQLTNYGYTF. DNA for the CDR3: TGTGCCAGCAGGGGACAGCTAACTAACTATGGCTACACCTTC.

This clone has only one observation. The chain recombines TRBV2 with TRBJ2-5; TRBD2 agrees at 11 bases. After removal of 11 bases from V and 5 bases from J, the junction contained 10 bases not matched to a gene. Germline V lookup: CDR1 SNHLY, CDR2 FYNNEI. This CDR3 is built from 14 residues. The CDR3 loop reads CAGGLAGGYETQYF. The CDR3 DNA follows: TGTGCCGGAGGGCTAGCGGGAGGATATGAGACCCAGTACTTC.

J is TRBJ1-1 and V is TRBV28, with D maybe TRBD1 (6 bases). V lost 3 bases, J lost 1 base, and 12 bases lay in between. This CDR3 contains 15 residues. Germline V gene data show CDR1 as MDHEN and CDR2 as SYDVKM. CDR3 coding DNA: TGTGCCAGCAGTTTCGCCCTGACAGGGAACACTGAAGCTTTCTTT. Translating gives CASSFALTGNTEAFF.

The gene calls are TRBV27 and TRBJ1-4; 9 positions match TRBD1. J was trimmed by 4 bases and V by 6 bases; bases with no gene match: 3. The CDR3 loop spans 14 amino acids. In germline, CDR1 is MNHEY, CDR2 SMNVEV (reference sequence). The CDR3 DNA reads TGTGCCAGCAGAGGGACAGGGATTAATGAAAAACTGTTTTTT. Translated: CASRGTGINEKLFF.

The V gene is TRBV5-1, the J gene TRBJ2-3, with D possibly matching TRBD1 (5 bases). This CDR3 has 14 residues. V lost 0 bases and J 5 bases, leaving 10 bases between the germline ends. CDR1 is SGHRS and CDR2 is YFSETQ in the germline V gene. CDR3 protein: CASSLEGTGDTQYF. The CDR3 coding sequence is TGCGCCAGCAGCTTGGAGGGCACAGGAGATACGCAGTATTTT.

The table lists this clone with a count of one. This chain connects TRBV28 to TRBJ2-7; 8 bases fit TRBD1. The CDR3 has 14 amino acids. Germline V gene data show CDR1 as MDHEN and CDR2 as SYDVKM. V lost 5 bases to trimming and J lost 4 bases; unmatched junction nucleotides: 7. As DNA, the CDR3 is TGTGCCAGCAGTCTGGACAGGGTTGAATACGAGCAGTACTTC. It yields the protein CASSLDRVEYEQYF.